This TCR beta chain was observed in a study of cytomegalovirus exposure and HLA in healthy donors. Broader study findings: Rarity marked most TCR sequences, yet some public TCRs occurred in many donors.

A note on this clone: What it recognizes is unknown.

V shed 4 bases and J 4 bases; nucleotides not matched to a gene: 5. There are 14 residues in the CDR3. CDR1 and CDR2 (germline): SGDLS, YYNGEE. Data came from immunoSEQ multiplex PCR; TCRdb stores just in-frame clones and leaves some out. Here the sample spans a few hundred thousand clones, 86% being singletons. The TCR originated in a woman aged 18-29 years in good health and CMV-seronegative. This chain links TRBV9 with TRBJ2-5, with 9 positions matching TRBD1. The specimen was PBMCs. The CDR3 reads CASSSRTGVETQYF. CDR3 DNA sequence: TGTGCCAGCAGCTCACGGACAGGGGTAGAGACCCAGTACTTC.